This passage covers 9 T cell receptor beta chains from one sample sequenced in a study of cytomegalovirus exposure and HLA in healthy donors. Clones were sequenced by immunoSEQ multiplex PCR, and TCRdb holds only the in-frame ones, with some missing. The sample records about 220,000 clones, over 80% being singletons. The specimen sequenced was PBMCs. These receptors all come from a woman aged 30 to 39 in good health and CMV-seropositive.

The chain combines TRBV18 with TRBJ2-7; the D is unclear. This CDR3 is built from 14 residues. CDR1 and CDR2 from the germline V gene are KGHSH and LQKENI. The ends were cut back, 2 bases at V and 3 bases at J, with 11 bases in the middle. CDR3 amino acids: CASSPKSQFYEQYF. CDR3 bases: TGTGCCAGCTCACCAAAGTCTCAGTTCTACGAGCAGTACTTC.

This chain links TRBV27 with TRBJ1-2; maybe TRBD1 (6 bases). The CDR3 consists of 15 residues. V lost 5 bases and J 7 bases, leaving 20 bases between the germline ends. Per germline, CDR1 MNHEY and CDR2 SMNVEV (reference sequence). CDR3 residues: CASSPNGGGWSGYTF. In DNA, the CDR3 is TGTGCCAGCAGTCCCAACGGGGGGGGCTGGTCTGGCTACACCTTC.

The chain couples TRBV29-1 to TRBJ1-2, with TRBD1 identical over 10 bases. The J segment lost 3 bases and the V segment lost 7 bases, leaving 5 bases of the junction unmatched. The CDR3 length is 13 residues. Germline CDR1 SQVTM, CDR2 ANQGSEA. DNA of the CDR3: TGCAGCGCCCCTGGACAGGGGGACTATGGCTACACCTTC. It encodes CSAPGQGDYGYTF.

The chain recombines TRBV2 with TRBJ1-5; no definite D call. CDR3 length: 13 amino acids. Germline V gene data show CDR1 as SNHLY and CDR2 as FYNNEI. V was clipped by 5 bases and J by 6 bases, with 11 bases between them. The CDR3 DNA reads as TGTGCCAGCAGTTTCGGAAAAACTCAGCCCCAGCATTTT. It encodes CASSFGKTQPQHF.

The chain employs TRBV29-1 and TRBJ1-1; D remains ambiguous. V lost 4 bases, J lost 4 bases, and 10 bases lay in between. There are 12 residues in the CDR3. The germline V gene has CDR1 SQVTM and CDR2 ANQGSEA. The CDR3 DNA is TGCAGCGTTGCAAAAGGGTTCACTGAAGCTTTCTTT. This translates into CSVAKGFTEAFF.

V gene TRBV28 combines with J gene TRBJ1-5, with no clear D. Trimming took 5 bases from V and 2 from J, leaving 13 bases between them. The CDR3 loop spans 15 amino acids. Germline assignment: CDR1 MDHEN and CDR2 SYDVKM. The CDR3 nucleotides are TGTGCCAGCAGTCAACGTGGGGTCGGCAATCAGCCCCAGCATTTT. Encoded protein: CASSQRGVGNQPQHF.

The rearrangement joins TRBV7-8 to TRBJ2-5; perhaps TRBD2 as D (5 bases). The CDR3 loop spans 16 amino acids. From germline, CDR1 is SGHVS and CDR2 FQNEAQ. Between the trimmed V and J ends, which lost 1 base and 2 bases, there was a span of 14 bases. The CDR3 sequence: CASSLESRERQETQYF. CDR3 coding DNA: TGTGCCAGCAGCTTAGAAAGCAGAGAGCGGCAAGAGACCCAGTACTTC.

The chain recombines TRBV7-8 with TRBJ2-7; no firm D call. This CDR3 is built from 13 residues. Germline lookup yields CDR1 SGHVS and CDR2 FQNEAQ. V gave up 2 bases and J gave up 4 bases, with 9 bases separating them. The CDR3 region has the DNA TGTGCCAGCAGCTTATATCATGGATACGAGCAGTACTTC. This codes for CASSLYHGYEQYF.

The CDR3 spells CASSILGSDQPQHF. The CDR3 nucleotides read TGTGCCAGTAGTATATTAGGGAGCGATCAGCCCCAGCATTTT. The chain uses TRBV19 and TRBJ1-5; no definite D call. CDR1 LNHDA and CDR2 SQIVND come from the germline V gene (reference sequence). V was pared by 2 bases and J by 5 bases, with 10 bases between. The CDR3 has 14 residues.